Presented here are 18 T cell receptor beta chains from one specimen sequenced in a study of blood T cell repertoires in COVID-19. Method: immunoSEQ multiplex PCR; TCRdb's copy keeps in-frame clones and lacks some. Of about 240,000 clones listed, roughly nine tenths were seen once; the top ten hold just over 7%. Sequenced input: peripheral blood. The origin of the receptors is a man in his fifties or sixties who had recovered from COVID-19.

CDR3 region: CASRLLPENTEAFF. CDR3 sequence (DNA): TGTGCCAGCAGACTACTCCCAGAGAACACTGAAGCTTTCTTT. The chain joins TRBV28 to TRBJ1-1; D not resolved. With 6 bases removed from V and 1 base from J, the gap between germline ends came to 12 bases. This CDR3 region has 14 residues. Looked up from germline, CDR1 is MDHEN and CDR2 is SYDVKM.

The gene calls are TRBV15 and TRBJ2-3; 10 nucleotides match TRBD2. Germline V gene data show CDR1 as LNHNV and CDR2 as YYDKDF (reference sequence). The ends lost 8 bases at V and 5 bases at J; junction bases unmatched: 4. The CDR3 runs 13 residues. DNA of the CDR3: TGTGCCACCGATAGCGGGGGGAGAGATACGCAGTATTTT. Its protein is CATDSGGRDTQYF.

The J gene is TRBJ2-1, the V gene TRBV3-1 (or the pseudogene TRBV3-2); TRBD2 matches at 10 bases. CDR1 and CDR2 from the germline V gene are LGHDT and YNNKEL (reference sequence). V gave up 0 bases and J gave up 1 base; unmatched junction bases: 15. The CDR3 consists of 21 residues. The CDR3 nucleotides read TGTGCCAGCAGCCAAGAAGGAAGTCCTAGCGGGGGTTTTCCTTCCTACAATGAGCAGTTCTTC. Translation gives CASSQEGSPSGGFPSYNEQFF.

The V and J genes are TRBV4-1 and TRBJ2-1; maybe TRBD1 (5 bases). Trimming left V 1 base short and J 2 bases short, with 12 bases between. This CDR3 is built from 16 residues. Per the germline V gene, CDR1 is MGHRA and CDR2 is YSYEKL. CDR3 coding DNA: TGCGCCAGCAGCCAAGGCACCCAGACAGCCTACAATGAGCAGTTCTTC. It is translated as CASSQGTQTAYNEQFF.

The V call is TRBV6-5, the J call TRBJ1-6, with TRBD1 matching over 9 bases. Losses at the gene ends were 6 bases for V and 8 bases for J; bases not matched to a gene: 2. The CDR3 is 13 amino acids. Germline CDR1 reads MNHEY; CDR2 reads SVGAGI. CDR3 region: CASRQGAYSPLHF. In DNA, the CDR3 is TGTGCCAGCAGACAGGGGGCTTATTCACCCCTCCACTTT.

The chain couples TRBV2 to TRBJ1-2, with 11 bases matching TRBD1. Germline values: CDR1 SNHLY, CDR2 FYNNEI. Trimming cost V 5 bases and J 3 bases; bases outside gene matches: 2. The CDR3 runs to 14 residues. The CDR3 loop reads CASSRDRGDYGYTF. In nucleotides, the CDR3 is TGTGCCAGCAGTAGGGACAGGGGGGACTATGGCTACACCTTC.

This chain joins TRBV2 and TRBJ2-3, with D perhaps TRBD1 (6 bases). This CDR3 comprises 15 residues. Trimming left V 6 bases short and J 2 bases short, with 15 bases between. The germline V gene has CDR1 SNHLY and CDR2 FYNNEI. The CDR3 region is CASRQDRYSTDTQYF. For the CDR3, the DNA is TGTGCCAGCAGGCAGGACAGATATTCCACAGATACGCAGTATTTT.

This clone is a singleton in its sample. CDR3 amino acids: CASSLASSSGGLLYEQYF. The CDR3 DNA reads as TGCGCCAGCAGCTTGGCTTCGTCTAGCGGGGGCCTACTCTACGAGCAGTACTTC. V is TRBV5-1 and J is TRBJ2-7; 10 bases align to TRBD2. The V gene end was trimmed by 0 bases and the J gene end by 3 bases; junction bases not matched to a gene: 12. The CDR3 is 18 residues long. From germline, CDR1 is SGHRS and CDR2 YFSETQ.

The J gene is TRBJ2-5, the V gene TRBV7-9; 8 bases align to TRBD1. J was trimmed by 3 bases and V by 5 bases; bases with no gene match: 5. Germline V CDR1 and CDR2: SEHNR, FQNEAQ (reference sequence). The CDR3 spans 14 residues. For the CDR3, the DNA is TGTGCCAGCAGCCCCGCAGGGGGCGAAGAGACCCAGTACTTC. As protein: CASSPAGGEETQYF.

The CDR3 region is CASQTPDRYYGYTF. CDR3 DNA: TGTGCCAGCCAGACCCCGGACAGATACTATGGCTACACCTTC. The chain employs TRBV28 and TRBJ1-2; a weak D match, TRBD1 (6 bases). The CDR3 length is 14 residues. Germline loops: CDR1 MDHEN, CDR2 SYDVKM. V was clipped by 8 bases and J by 3 bases, with 16 bases between them.

The chain couples TRBV27 to TRBJ2-3, with TRBD2 as a possible D gene (5 bases). This CDR3 is 15 amino acids long. Germline CDR1 MNHEY, CDR2 SMNVEV (reference sequence). Trimming left V 3 bases short and J 3 bases short, with 13 bases between. CDR3 in amino acids: CASSFQPGLTDTQYF. CDR3 nucleotides: TGTGCCAGCAGTTTTCAGCCGGGGTTGACAGATACGCAGTATTTT.

This clone was observed a single time. CDR3 nucleotide sequence: TGTGCCAGCAGCCCCTGGACAGGGTCCCGTGGAGAGCAGTACTTC. It codes for CASSPWTGSRGEQYF. The chain joins TRBV6-5 to TRBJ2-7; 8 positions match TRBD1. Unmatched junction bases numbered 14, after V lost 6 bases and J lost 7 bases. Germline values: CDR1 MNHEY, CDR2 SVGAGI. The CDR3 has 15 amino acids.

This clone was observed a few times. The V gene is TRBV16, the J gene TRBJ1-3; TRBD1 aligns across 7 bases. The V and J ends lost 2 bases and 0 bases, in that order; junction bases with no gene match: 10. Germline V gives CDR1 KGHSY, CDR2 FQNENV. This CDR3 is 18 amino acids long. The chain's CDR3 is CASSQAPPQGYSGNTIYF. The CDR3 coding sequence is TGTGCCAGCAGCCAAGCGCCCCCACAGGGGTACTCTGGAAACACCATATATTTT.

The V gene is TRBV19, the J gene TRBJ1-5; D gene unclear. CDR3 length: 14 amino acids. Trimming shortened V by 6 bases and J by 7 bases, and 16 bases separated the two germline ends. From germline, CDR1 is LNHDA and CDR2 SQIVND (reference sequence). CDR3 residues: CASSVPPPGQPQHF. DNA of the CDR3: TGTGCCAGTAGCGTCCCCCCTCCTGGCCAGCCCCAGCATTTT.

The rearrangement uses TRBV7-8 and TRBJ2-5, with 14 bases identical to TRBD2. J lost 12 bases, V lost 4 bases, and 7 bases had no gene match. The CDR3 loop spans 14 amino acids. The V gene's germline CDR1 is SGHVS and CDR2 FQNEAQ. The CDR3 sequence: CASSSGLAGGPEYF. DNA of the CDR3: TGTGCCAGCAGCTCCGGACTAGCGGGGGGTCCTGAGTACTTC. Full variable domain (remainder filled in from reference TRBV7-8 and TRBJ2-5): GAGVSQSPRYKVAKRGQDVALRCDPISGHVSLFWYQQALGQGPEFLTYFQNEAQLDKSGLPSDRFFAERPEGSVSTLKIQRTQQEDSAVYLCASSSGLAGGPEYFGPGTRLLVL.

V usage is TRBV10-1 and J usage is TRBJ2-7; TRBD1 matches at 10 bases. Germline CDR1 WNHNN, CDR2 SYGVQD (reference sequence). Losses at the gene ends were 6 bases for V and 0 bases for J; bases not matched to a gene: 17. There are 19 residues in the CDR3. CDR3 region: CASRESTRERQGASYEQYV. The CDR3 DNA is TGCGCCAGCAGGGAGAGCACACGGGAGCGACAGGGGGCCTCCTACGAGCAGTACGTC.

The chain is built from TRBV6-5 and TRBJ2-4, with 12 bases matching TRBD2. The CDR3 is made up of 15 amino acids. Germline V gene data show CDR1 as MNHEY and CDR2 as SVGAGI. J was trimmed by 7 bases and V by 8 bases; bases with no gene match: 9. The CDR3 DNA is TGTGCCAGCCATACTAGCGGGGGGAGGCGGAACATTCAGTACTTC. This translates into CASHTSGGRRNIQYF.

This clone showed up just once. The chain carries TRBV4-1 and TRBJ1-4; 7 positions agree with TRBD1. The CDR3 spans 16 residues. V was clipped by 5 bases and J by 8 bases; unmatched bases: 14. The V gene's germline CDR1 is MGHRA and CDR2 YSYEKL. CDR3 in DNA: TGCGCCAGCAGCAAGACAGGGAGGCACCCTTCCGAAAAACTGTTTTTT. It is translated as CASSKTGRHPSEKLFF.